These T cell receptor beta chains were read from a single sample in a study of blood T cell repertoires in COVID-19. Here immunoSEQ multiplex PCR was the method, and the copy in TCRdb shows in-frame clones only, minus some. The sample contains around 230,000 clones, roughly 89% of which appear only once. Sequencing input: peripheral blood. These receptors were collected from a man aged 25 to 40 who had recovered from COVID-19. CDR3s include the opening cysteine and the closing phenylalanine or tryptophan. D genes are given only for firm matches.

v_call d_call cdr3_aa
TRBV19 TRBD1 CASSKGTASIVNQPQHF
TRBV18 - CASSPPKGDPSNEQFF
TRBV7-8 TRBD1 CASRFAGTGAGQNSPLHF
TRBV19 TRBD1 CASSTDRGAYEQYF
TRBV10-1 - CASSGAIQGEAFF
TRBV7-6 TRBD1 CASSLAVTGGYEQYF
TRBV25-1 - CASSEQKTALNTEAFF
TRBV7-6 TRBD1 CASSFISGQGVNYEQYF
TRBV19 - CASKIASGATGELFF
TRBV19 - CASSSTFRGPGELFF
TRBV10-1 - CASSEFRGMNTEAFF
TRBV4-2 TRBD2 CASSPYAGGETQYF
TRBV6-5 - CRRADSISYGYTF
TRBV13 TRBD1 CASSLVGTGREKLFF
TRBV12-3/TRBV12-4 TRBD1 CASGSEGAYGYTF
TRBV13 TRBD2 CASSPLAGGNTGELFF